This passage covers 18 T cell receptor beta chains from one sample sequenced in a study of cytomegalovirus exposure and HLA in healthy donors. The PCR contained 60 Vbeta and 13 Jbeta primers. Measured with immunoSEQ multiplex PCR; TCRdb has only the in-frame clones, and not every one. This sample lists more than 200,000 clones; its ten largest clones have roughly 0.89%. Sequenced material: PBMCs. Receptors were obtained from a woman under 40 in good health and CMV-seropositive.

The chain carries TRBV5-1 and TRBJ2-1; TRBD1 might be the D (5 bases). Per the germline V gene, CDR1 is SGHRS and CDR2 is YFSETQ. CDR3 size: 16 residues. The V end lost 0 bases, the J end lost 9 bases, and 19 bases lay between the germline ends. CDR3 protein: CASSLDSAGPRGEQFF. The CDR3 DNA follows: TGCGCCAGCAGCTTGGATTCGGCAGGGCCTAGGGGTGAGCAGTTCTTC.

This rearrangement joins TRBV18 to TRBJ1-1; maybe TRBD1 (5 bases). The germline V gene has CDR1 KGHSH and CDR2 LQKENI. Trimming removed 3 bases from V and 7 bases from J, with 12 bases in between. This CDR3 is built from 13 residues. DNA of the CDR3: TGTGCCAGCTCACCTGAAATGGGGGGTGAAGCTTTCTTT. Translating gives CASSPEMGGEAFF.

J is TRBJ2-5 and V is TRBV7-2; D may be TRBD2 (6 bases). Between the trimmed V and J ends, which lost 2 bases and 1 base, there was a span of 8 bases. The V gene's germline CDR1 is SGHTA and CDR2 FQGNSA. The length of the CDR3 is 14 residues. This chain's CDR3 is CASSLLASQETQYF. CDR3 coding DNA: TGTGCCAGCAGCTTACTAGCGTCCCAAGAGACCCAGTACTTC.

CDR3: CASSWQGDQPQHF. The CDR3 DNA sequence: TGTGCCAGCAGCTGGCAGGGGGATCAGCCCCAGCATTTT. The chain employs TRBV11-2 and TRBJ1-5; 7 bases are a match to TRBD1. The CDR3 runs to 13 residues. Trimming took 4 bases from V and 5 from J; bases not matched to a gene: 2. Germline CDR1 reads SGHAT; CDR2 reads FQNNGV.

J is TRBJ2-2 and V is TRBV11-3; D is possibly TRBD2 (5 bases). V lost 4 bases, J lost 6 bases, and 6 bases lay in between. This CDR3 is 12 amino acids long. Per germline, CDR1 SGHNT and CDR2 YENEEA. The CDR3 here is CASSSRAGELFF. CDR3 coding DNA: TGTGCCAGCAGCTCGAGGGCCGGGGAGCTGTTTTTT. The variable domain in full, completed from reference TRBV11-3 and TRBJ2-2, reads EAGVVQSPRYKIIEKKQPVAFWCNPISGHNTLYWYLQNLGQGPELLIRYENEEAVDDSQLPKDRFSAERLKGVDSTLKIQPAELGDSAVYLCASSSRAGELFFGEGSRLTVL.

The chain employs TRBV9 and TRBJ2-3; the D gene is possibly TRBD1 (6 bases). Germline V gives CDR1 SGDLS, CDR2 YYNGEE. This CDR3 region has 15 residues. With 3 bases removed from V and 6 bases from J, the gap between germline ends came to 17 bases. The CDR3 is CASSAYSQGADTQYF. The CDR3 DNA is TGTGCCAGCAGCGCGTATTCACAGGGAGCGGATACGCAGTATTTT.

CDR3 in DNA: TGCGCCAGCAGCCCACTTTCTGCAATTACTGAAGCTTTCTTT. This gives the protein CASSPLSAITEAFF. The V call is TRBV5-1, the J call TRBJ1-1; D remains unclear. CDR3 size: 14 residues. Trimming pared 4 bases from V and 5 bases from J, leaving 15 bases between. Germline V gives CDR1 SGHRS, CDR2 YFSETQ.

This rearrangement joins TRBV7-9 to TRBJ1-1; D might be TRBD1 (6 bases). Germline assignment: CDR1 SEHNR and CDR2 FQNEAQ (reference sequence). V lost 0 bases to trimming and J lost 4 bases, with 18 bases between them. CDR3 length: 17 amino acids. The CDR3 DNA reads TGTGCCAGCAGCTTAGCGGGGAAGACAGGAGTGGGCACTGAAGCTTTCTTT. Its protein is CASSLAGKTGVGTEAFF.

The genes are TRBV28 and TRBJ1-5, with TRBD1 as a possible D gene (6 bases). Germline V gene data show CDR1 as MDHEN and CDR2 as SYDVKM. Trimming removed 2 bases at V and 1 base at J, with 6 bases between. The CDR3 has 14 amino acids. CDR3 region: CASSLTGSNQPQHF. The CDR3 nucleotides read TGTGCCAGCAGTTTAACAGGGAGCAATCAGCCCCAGCATTTT.

The rearrangement uses TRBV11-2 and TRBJ1-1; D is undetermined. The CDR3 totals 14 residues. V shed 5 bases and J shed 5 bases, with 15 bases lying between them. Germline V CDR1 and CDR2: SGHAT, FQNNGV. The CDR3 here is CASSPEAYKTEAFF. The CDR3 region has the DNA TGTGCCAGCAGCCCCGAGGCTTACAAAACTGAAGCTTTCTTT. Complete variable domain (other parts from reference TRBV11-2 and TRBJ1-1): EAGVAQSPRYKIIEKRQSVAFWCNPISGHATLYWYQQILGQGPKLLIQFQNNGVVDDSQLPKDRFSAERLKGVDSTLKIQPAKLEDSAVYLCASSPEAYKTEAFFGQGTRLTVV.

The gene calls are TRBV18 and TRBJ2-3; TRBD2 aligns across 13 bases. The trim removed 4 bases at V and 5 bases at J, leaving 6 bases unmatched. Germline lookup yields CDR1 KGHSH and CDR2 LQKENI. This CDR3 region has 16 residues. CDR3 DNA: TGTGCCAGCTCACGATTCGGGACTAGCGGGGAAGATACGCAGTATTTT. Its translation: CASSRFGTSGEDTQYF.

The rearrangement links TRBV30 to TRBJ1-5, with D maybe TRBD1 (5 bases). This CDR3 is built from 14 residues. The V end lost 0 bases, the J end lost 7 bases, and 13 bases lay between the germline ends. Germline lookup yields CDR1 GTSNPN and CDR2 SVGIG (reference sequence). CDR3 in DNA: TGTGCCTGGAGTGTAGGGCAGGGCCACCAGCCCCAGCATTTT. Translation gives CAWSVGQGHQPQHF.

This chain's CDR3 is CASSRTSGTWTGELFF. The CDR3, as DNA: TGTGCCAGCAGCCGGACTAGCGGGACGTGGACCGGGGAGCTGTTTTTT. The chain carries TRBV11-3 and TRBJ2-2, with 12 nucleotides matching TRBD2. Germline CDR1 is SGHNT and CDR2 is YENEEA. The CDR3 is made up of 16 amino acids. Trimming cost V 5 bases and J 5 bases; bases outside gene matches: 6.

V gene TRBV7-9 combines with J gene TRBJ1-2; D remains unclear. The CDR3 runs to 14 residues. The V gene's germline CDR1 is SEHNR and CDR2 FQNEAQ (reference sequence). Trimming removed 3 bases from V and 3 bases from J, with 11 bases in between. The CDR3 loop reads CASSFDPRDYGYTF. CDR3 coding DNA: TGTGCCAGCAGCTTCGATCCCCGGGACTATGGCTACACCTTC.

The chain is built from TRBV6-1 and TRBJ2-7; 10 bases are shared with TRBD2. The germline V gene has CDR1 MNHNS and CDR2 SASEGT. J gave up 3 bases and V 3 bases, and 8 bases lay outside the gene matches. CDR3 length: 16 residues. In nucleotides, the CDR3 is TGTGCCAGCAGTGAGGTACCGGGACTAGCGCTCTACGAGCAGTACTTC. This codes for CASSEVPGLALYEQYF.

This chain uses TRBV4-1 with TRBJ2-3; D possibly corresponds to TRBD2 (5 bases). The CDR3 has 13 amino acids. The germline V gene encodes CDR1 MGHRA and CDR2 YSYEKL. The V end was cut by 1 base, the J end by 9 bases, with 11 bases between. The CDR3 region has the DNA TGCGCCAGCAGCCAAGCGTCTAGCCAAACGCAGTATTTT. Amino acid sequence: CASSQASSQTQYF.

The chain links TRBV5-1 to TRBJ2-6; 10 bases match TRBD1. V was clipped by 4 bases and J by 4 bases; unmatched bases: 11. The CDR3 extends over 18 amino acids. Germline CDR1 is SGHRS and CDR2 is YFSETQ. CDR3 sequence: CASSVTGGYSAGANVLTF. DNA of the CDR3: TGCGCCAGCAGCGTGACAGGGGGCTATTCGGCCGGGGCCAACGTCCTGACTTTC.

V is TRBV4-2 and J is TRBJ2-3, with 12 bases lining up with TRBD2. Germline V lookup: CDR1 LGHNA, CDR2 YNFKEQ. The length of the CDR3 is 16 residues. V was clipped by 7 bases and J by 4 bases; unmatched bases: 9. The CDR3 sequence is CASNHLAGGSPDTQYF. Written as DNA, the CDR3 is TGTGCCAGCAATCACCTAGCGGGGGGGAGTCCAGATACGCAGTATTTT.